This is a list of T cell receptor beta chains from one sample in a study of blood T cell repertoires in COVID-19. Assay used: immunoSEQ multiplex PCR; TCRdb lists only in-frame clones, some missing. The sample lists 210,000 or so clones, 65% to 90% occurring once. Sequenced material: peripheral blood. These receptors came from a man aged 50-60 years with acute or convalescent COVID-19. The CDR3 runs from the conserved cysteine through the conserved F or W. The D gene is left open where the match is weak. Clone size is given for some rows only: seen once, a few or many times, or a class if the clone is expanded.

J: TRBJ1-2; D: TRBD1; V: TRBV2; size: .; DNA: TGTGCCAGCAGAGAGGGACAGACACCTAACTATGGCTACACCTTC; CDR3: CASREGQTPNYGYTF
J: TRBJ2-7; D: TRBD1; V: TRBV6-5; size: .; DNA: TGTGCCAGCAGTTACTGGGGACAGGGGGCGCATGAGCAGTACTTC; CDR3: CASSYWGQGAHEQYF
J: TRBJ1-1; D: .; V: TRBV10-3; size: .; DNA: TGTGCCATCAGACCCCAAGTACAGAAGAACACTGAAGCTTTCTTT; CDR3: CAIRPQVQKNTEAFF
J: TRBJ2-2; D: TRBD1; V: TRBV4-1; size: .; DNA: TGCGCCAGCAGCCCCCAGGGGGCGGCCGGGGAGCTGTTTTTT; CDR3: CASSPQGAAGELFF
J: TRBJ2-1; D: TRBD2; V: TRBV18; size: .; DNA: TGTGCCAGCTCACCGCTAGCGGGGGCGCCTGAGCAGTTCTTC; CDR3: CASSPLAGAPEQFF
J: TRBJ2-7; D: TRBD1; V: TRBV11-2; size: .; DNA: TGTGCCAGCAGCACGGGGACAGCGACCTACGAGCAGTACTTC; CDR3: CASSTGTATYEQYF
J: TRBJ2-3; D: .; V: TRBV27; size: .; DNA: TGTGCCAGCAGATCACAGGGTATAGATACGCAGTATTTT; CDR3: CASRSQGIDTQYF
J: TRBJ1-2; D: .; V: TRBV5-5; size: .; DNA: TGTGCCAGCAGCATGCAGGGTAGCTATGGCTACACCTTC; CDR3: CASSMQGSYGYTF
J: TRBJ1-5; D: .; V: TRBV29-1; size: .; DNA: TGCAGCGTTTCCGGACAGCACGATCAGCCCCAGCATTTT; CDR3: CSVSGQHDQPQHF
J: TRBJ2-1; D: TRBD1; V: TRBV11-2; size: .; DNA: TGTGCCAGCAGCTTAGGATACGGGACAGGGCTTTATGAGCAGTTCTTC; CDR3: CASSLGYGTGLYEQFF
J: TRBJ1-1; D: .; V: TRBV27; size: .; DNA: TGTGCCAGCAGTTTATGGGGTCCAGGGGTAGCTTTCTTT; CDR3: CASSLWGPGVAFF
J: TRBJ1-1; D: .; V: TRBV28; size: .; DNA: TGTGCCAGCAGTTTAGGGGGGACGGGAACCGCTGAAGCTTTCTTT; CDR3: CASSLGGTGTAEAFF
J: TRBJ1-2; D: .; V: TRBV6-5; size: .; DNA: TGTGCCAGCAGCCCCAGGATGAAACGCTATGGCTACACCTTC; CDR3: CASSPRMKRYGYTF
J: TRBJ1-1; D: TRBD1; V: TRBV23-1; size: .; DNA: TGCGCCAGCAGTCACCCCGAAATCGGGACAGGGGGGGTGAACACTGAAGCTTTCTTT; CDR3: CASSHPEIGTGGVNTEAFF
J: TRBJ2-5; D: .; V: TRBV2; size: .; DNA: TGTGCCAGCAGTGCCTTAGCGGAAGAGACCCAGTACTTC; CDR3: CASSALAEETQYF
J: TRBJ1-4; D: .; V: TRBV12-3/TRBV12-4; size: .; DNA: TGTGCCAGCAGTGGACTGACTAATGAAAAACTGTTTTTT; CDR3: CASSGLTNEKLFF
J: TRBJ2-3; D: .; V: TRBV7-2; size: .; DNA: TGTGCCAGCAGTCTAACGGCAGATACGCAGTATTTT; CDR3: CASSLTADTQYF
J: TRBJ1-1; D: TRBD1; V: TRBV29-1; size: .; DNA: TGCAGCGTTGAGTTAGGGGGCCGGAACACTGAAGCTTTCTTT; CDR3: CSVELGGRNTEAFF
J: TRBJ1-5; D: TRBD1; V: TRBV7-8; size: .; DNA: TGTGCCAGCAGTTACACAGGGGGCAATCAGCCCCAGCATTTT; CDR3: CASSYTGGNQPQHF
J: TRBJ1-1; D: TRBD1; V: TRBV9; size: .; DNA: TGTGCCAGCAGCGTAGCCCGGACAGGTCGTGTTACTGAAGCTTTCTTT; CDR3: CASSVARTGRVTEAFF
J: TRBJ2-7; D: TRBD2; V: TRBV18; size: .; DNA: TGTGCCAGCTCACCTGGGACTAGCGGGGTCTCCTACGAGCAGTACTTC; CDR3: CASSPGTSGVSYEQYF
J: TRBJ1-4; D: .; V: TRBV10-1; size: .; DNA: TGCGCCAGCAGTGAGTCGGCGGGGGGAATCGGGAAACTGTTTTTT; CDR3: CASSESAGGIGKLFF
J: TRBJ1-1; D: .; V: TRBV7-3; size: few; DNA: TGTGCCAGCAGCTTAAACGGAGACACTGAAGCTTTCTTT; CDR3: CASSLNGDTEAFF
J: TRBJ1-3; D: .; V: TRBV6-1; size: .; DNA: TGTGCCAGCAGTGAGGAGGGATGGGACTCTGGAAACACCATATATTTT; CDR3: CASSEEGWDSGNTIYF
J: TRBJ2-5; D: TRBD1; V: TRBV7-6; size: few; DNA: TGTGCCAGCAGCTTAGGGGACAGGGATTATGAAGAGACCCAGTACTTC; CDR3: CASSLGDRDYEETQYF
J: TRBJ1-3; D: .; V: TRBV23-1; size: .; DNA: TGCGCCAGCAGTCAACTCAGGGGAGTTGGAAACACCATATATTTT; CDR3: CASSQLRGVGNTIYF
J: TRBJ1-5; D: .; V: TRBV6-1; size: .; DNA: TGTGCCAGCAGTGAAGCAACAGGGAAGCAGCCCCAGCATTTT; CDR3: CASSEATGKQPQHF
J: TRBJ1-2; D: .; V: TRBV6-1; size: once; DNA: TGTGCCAGCAGTGAAGCAGCGAGTTCTAACTATGGCTACACCTTC; CDR3: CASSEAASSNYGYTF
J: TRBJ2-2; D: .; V: TRBV3-1/TRBV3-2; size: .; DNA: TGTGCCAGCAGCCACCCTCTCCCAGCGAACACCGGGGAGCTGTTTTTT; CDR3: CASSHPLPANTGELFF
J: TRBJ2-7; D: TRBD2; V: TRBV30; size: .; DNA: TGTGCCCTAGCGGCCACGTTTGGTAGTATCGGGCAGTACTTC; CDR3: CALAATFGSIGQYF
J: TRBJ1-2; D: TRBD1; V: TRBV5-1; size: .; DNA: TGCGCCAGCAGCTTCCCGGGACAGGGGAGCGGAAACTATGGCTACACCTTC; CDR3: CASSFPGQGSGNYGYTF
J: TRBJ1-4; D: .; V: TRBV19; size: few; DNA: TGTGCCAGTAATCCGACATCCCAAAATGAAAAACTGTTTTTT; CDR3: CASNPTSQNEKLFF
J: TRBJ1-1; D: TRBD1; V: TRBV19; size: .; DNA: TGTGCCAGTAGTCCCGGACAGGGGGCGTGGGAAGCTTTCTTT; CDR3: CASSPGQGAWEAFF
J: TRBJ2-7; D: TRBD2; V: TRBV5-4; size: .; DNA: TGTGCCAGCAGCCCAGCCGGACTAGCGGGGGGCTTTTCCTCCGAGCAGTACTTC; CDR3: CASSPAGLAGGFSSEQYF
J: TRBJ2-2; D: TRBD1; V: TRBV4-1; size: .; DNA: TGCGCCAGCAGCCCCACGGCCCTTAAGCGAGGGGGCATGAACACCGGGGAGCTGTTTTTT; CDR3: CASSPTALKRGGMNTGELFF
J: TRBJ2-7; D: .; V: TRBV10-1; size: .; DNA: TGCGCCAGCAGTGAGTCGAGAGACTCCTACGAGCAGTACTTC; CDR3: CASSESRDSYEQYF
J: TRBJ1-1; D: TRBD1; V: TRBV6-1; size: many; DNA: TGTGCCAGCAGTGTCATCCGGGACAGGTGGAACACTGAAGCTTTCTTT; CDR3: CASSVIRDRWNTEAFF
J: TRBJ1-1; D: .; V: TRBV29-1; size: .; DNA: TGCAGCGTTCCATCTCAGGGTGGCACTGAAGCTTTCTTT; CDR3: CSVPSQGGTEAFF
J: TRBJ2-3; D: TRBD2; V: TRBV7-9; size: .; DNA: TGTGCCAGCAGCCCCTTAGCGGGGGGACTCCTTAGCACAGATACGCAGTATTTT; CDR3: CASSPLAGGLLSTDTQYF
J: TRBJ1-1; D: TRBD1; V: TRBV7-9; size: .; DNA: TGTGCCAGCAGCACAACAGGGGCAGGAGCTTTCTTT; CDR3: CASSTTGAGAFF
J: TRBJ2-7; D: .; V: TRBV5-6; size: .; DNA: TGTGCCAGCAGCGCACGCCCCAACAGGGCAAGAGAGCAGTACTTC; CDR3: CASSARPNRAREQYF
J: TRBJ1-1; D: TRBD1; V: TRBV10-3; size: .; DNA: TGTGCCATCAGCCGACAGGGGCGAGACGACACTGAAGCTTTCTTT; CDR3: CAISRQGRDDTEAFF
J: TRBJ1-6; D: .; V: TRBV2; size: once; DNA: TGTGCCAGCAGTCCCGGGGGGGGATCACCCCTCCACTTT; CDR3: CASSPGGGSPLHF
J: TRBJ2-7; D: .; V: TRBV10-1; size: .; DNA: TGCGCCAGCAGTGACACCGGGGGAAGCTCCTACGAGCAGTACTTC; CDR3: CASSDTGGSSYEQYF
J: TRBJ1-1; D: .; V: TRBV2; size: .; DNA: TGTGCCAGCAGTGGAAACAGGGTGAACACTGAAGCTTTCTTT; CDR3: CASSGNRVNTEAFF
J: TRBJ1-5; D: TRBD1; V: TRBV19; size: .; DNA: TGTGCCAGTAGTCCACAGGGGCTAAGCAATCAGCCCCAGCATTTT; CDR3: CASSPQGLSNQPQHF
J: TRBJ2-1; D: TRBD1; V: TRBV5-4; size: .; DNA: TGTGCCAGCGCCCCAGGGGGCGCCGGAAATGAGCAGTTCTTC; CDR3: CASAPGGAGNEQFF
J: TRBJ2-1; D: TRBD1; V: TRBV5-1; size: .; DNA: TGCGCCAGCAGCAGAGAGGACAGGGAATACAATGAGCAGTTCTTC; CDR3: CASSREDREYNEQFF